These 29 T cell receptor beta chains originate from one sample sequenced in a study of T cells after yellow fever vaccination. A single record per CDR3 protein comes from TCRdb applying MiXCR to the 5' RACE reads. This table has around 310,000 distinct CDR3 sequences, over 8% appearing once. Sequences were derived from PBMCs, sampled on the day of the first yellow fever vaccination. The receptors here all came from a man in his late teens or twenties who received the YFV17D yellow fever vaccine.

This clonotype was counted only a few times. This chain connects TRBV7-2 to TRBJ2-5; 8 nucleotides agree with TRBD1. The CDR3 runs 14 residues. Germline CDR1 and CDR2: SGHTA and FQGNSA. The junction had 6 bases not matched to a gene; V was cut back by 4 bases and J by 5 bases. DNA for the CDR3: TGTGCCAGCAGCTCAAGGACAGGGCTGGAGACCCAGTACTTC. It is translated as CASSSRTGLETQYF.

For the CDR3, the DNA is TGTGCCAGTAATCGGTGGGACAGGGAGCTGTTTTTT. This encodes CASNRWDRELFF. The V and J genes are TRBV19 and TRBJ2-2; D possibly corresponds to TRBD1 (6 bases). This CDR3 is 12 amino acids long. V lost 7 bases and J lost 9, with 12 bases in between. CDR1 is LNHDA and CDR2 is SQIVND in the germline V gene (reference sequence).

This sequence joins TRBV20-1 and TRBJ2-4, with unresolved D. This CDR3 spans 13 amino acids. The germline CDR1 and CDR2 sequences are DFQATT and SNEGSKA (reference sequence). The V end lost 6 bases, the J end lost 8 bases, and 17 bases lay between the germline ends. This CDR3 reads CSALRSSNDIQYF. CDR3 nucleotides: TGCAGTGCCCTCCGGTCGTCGAATGACATTCAGTACTTC.

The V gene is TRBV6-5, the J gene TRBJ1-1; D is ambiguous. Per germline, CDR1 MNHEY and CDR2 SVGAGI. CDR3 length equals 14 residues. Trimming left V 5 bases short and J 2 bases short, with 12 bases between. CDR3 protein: CASSLSDGNTEAFF. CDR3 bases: TGTGCCAGCAGTCTCTCGGACGGAAACACTGAAGCTTTCTTT.

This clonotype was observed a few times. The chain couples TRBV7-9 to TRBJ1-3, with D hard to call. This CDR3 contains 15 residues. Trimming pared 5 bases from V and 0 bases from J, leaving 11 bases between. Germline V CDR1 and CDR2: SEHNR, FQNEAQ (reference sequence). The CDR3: CASSPVGISGNTIYF. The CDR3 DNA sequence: TGTGCCAGCAGCCCGGTCGGGATCTCTGGAAACACCATATATTTT.

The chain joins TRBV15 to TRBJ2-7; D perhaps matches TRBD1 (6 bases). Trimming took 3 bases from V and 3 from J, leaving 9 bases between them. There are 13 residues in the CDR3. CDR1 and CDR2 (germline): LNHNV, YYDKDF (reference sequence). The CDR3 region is CATSSGDIYEQYV. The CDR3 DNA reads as TGTGCCACCAGCAGTGGGGACATCTACGAGCAGTACGTC.

CDR3 DNA: TGTGCCAGCAGCTTACGGGACAGGGGAGCAGATACGCAGTATTTT. This encodes CASSLRDRGADTQYF. The rearrangement links TRBV11-2 to TRBJ2-3; 10 bases line up with TRBD1. With 2 bases clipped from V and 4 bases from J, the junction kept 3 bases outside the gene matches. CDR3 size: 15 residues. CDR1 SGHAT and CDR2 FQNNGV come from the germline V gene.

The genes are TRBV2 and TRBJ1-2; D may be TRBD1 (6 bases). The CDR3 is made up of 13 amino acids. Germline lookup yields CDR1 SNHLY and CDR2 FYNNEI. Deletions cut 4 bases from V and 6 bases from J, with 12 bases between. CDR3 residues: CASSGQGYDGYTF. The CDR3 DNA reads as TGTGCCAGCAGTGGGCAGGGGTACGATGGCTACACCTTC.

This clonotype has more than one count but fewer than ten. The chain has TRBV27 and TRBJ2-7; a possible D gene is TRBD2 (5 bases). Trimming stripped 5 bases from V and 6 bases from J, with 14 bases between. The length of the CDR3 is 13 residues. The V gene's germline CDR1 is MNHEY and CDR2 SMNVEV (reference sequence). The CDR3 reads CASSPSWTSEQYV. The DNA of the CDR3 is TGTGCCAGCAGTCCCTCATGGACTTCCGAGCAGTACGTC.

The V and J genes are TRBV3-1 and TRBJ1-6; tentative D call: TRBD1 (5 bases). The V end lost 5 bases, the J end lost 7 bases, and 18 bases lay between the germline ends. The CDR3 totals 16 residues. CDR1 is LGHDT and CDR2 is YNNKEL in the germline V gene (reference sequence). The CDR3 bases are TGTGCCAGCAGCTACCGGGGGGAAGGACTCAATTCACCCCTCCACTTT. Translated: CASSYRGEGLNSPLHF.

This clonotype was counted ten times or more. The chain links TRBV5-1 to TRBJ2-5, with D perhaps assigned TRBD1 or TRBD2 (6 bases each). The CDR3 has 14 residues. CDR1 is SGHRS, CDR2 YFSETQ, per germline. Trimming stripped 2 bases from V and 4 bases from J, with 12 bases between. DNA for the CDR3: TGCGCCAGCAGCTTAGGGGGAGGCGGAGAGACCCAGTACTTC. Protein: CASSLGGGGETQYF.

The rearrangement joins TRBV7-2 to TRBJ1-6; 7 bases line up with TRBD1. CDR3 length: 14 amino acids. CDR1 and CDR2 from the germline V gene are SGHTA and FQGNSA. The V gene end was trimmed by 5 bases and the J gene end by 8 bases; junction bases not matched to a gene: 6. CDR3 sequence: CASSHRGVDSPLHF. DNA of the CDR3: TGTGCCAGCAGCCACAGGGGAGTGGATTCACCCCTCCACTTT.

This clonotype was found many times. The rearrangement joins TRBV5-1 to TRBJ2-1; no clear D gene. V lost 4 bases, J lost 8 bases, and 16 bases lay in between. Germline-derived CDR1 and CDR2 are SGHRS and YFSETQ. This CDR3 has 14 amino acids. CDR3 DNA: TGCGCCAGCAGCCCCTTGGACGGGTTCGATGAGCAGTTCTTC. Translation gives CASSPLDGFDEQFF.

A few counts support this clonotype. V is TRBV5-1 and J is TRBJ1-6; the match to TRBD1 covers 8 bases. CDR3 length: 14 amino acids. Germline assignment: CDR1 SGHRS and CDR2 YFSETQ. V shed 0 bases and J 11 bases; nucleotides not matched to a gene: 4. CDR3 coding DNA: TGCGCCAGCAGCTTGGGGACAGGGCAACCACCCCTCCACTTT. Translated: CASSLGTGQPPLHF.

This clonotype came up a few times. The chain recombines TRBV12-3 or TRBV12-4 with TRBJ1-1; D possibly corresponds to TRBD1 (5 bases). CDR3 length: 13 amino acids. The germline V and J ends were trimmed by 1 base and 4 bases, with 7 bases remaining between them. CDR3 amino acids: CASSLGQTTEAFF. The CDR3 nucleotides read TGTGCCAGCAGTTTAGGACAGACCACTGAAGCTTTCTTT.

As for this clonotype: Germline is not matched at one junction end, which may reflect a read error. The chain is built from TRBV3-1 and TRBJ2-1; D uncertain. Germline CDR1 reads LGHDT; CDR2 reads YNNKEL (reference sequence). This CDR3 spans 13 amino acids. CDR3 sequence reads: CASSPAAARDLVF. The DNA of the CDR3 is TGTGCCAGCAGCCCCGCGGCCGCTCGAGACCTGGTCTTC.

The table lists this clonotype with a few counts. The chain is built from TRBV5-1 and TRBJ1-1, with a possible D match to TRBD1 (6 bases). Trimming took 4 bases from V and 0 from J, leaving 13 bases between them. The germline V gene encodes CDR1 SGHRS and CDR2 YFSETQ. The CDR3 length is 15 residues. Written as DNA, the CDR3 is TGCGCCAGCAGCCCAGGACAGAAACTGAACACTGAAGCTTTCTTT. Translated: CASSPGQKLNTEAFF.

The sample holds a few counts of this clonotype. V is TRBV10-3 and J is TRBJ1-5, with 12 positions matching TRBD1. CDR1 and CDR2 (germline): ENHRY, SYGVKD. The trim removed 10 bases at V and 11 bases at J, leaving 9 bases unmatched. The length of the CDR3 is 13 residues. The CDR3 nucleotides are TGTGCCACCGGGGACAGGGGGCCAGGAGCCCAGCATTTT. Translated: CATGDRGPGAQHF.

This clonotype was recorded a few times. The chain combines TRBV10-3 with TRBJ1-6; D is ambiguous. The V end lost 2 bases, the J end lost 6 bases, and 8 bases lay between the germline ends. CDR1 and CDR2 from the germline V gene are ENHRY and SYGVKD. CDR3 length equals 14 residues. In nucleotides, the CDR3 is TGTGCCATCAGTGAGCCGGGTACTAATTCACCCCTCCACTTT. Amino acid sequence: CAISEPGTNSPLHF.

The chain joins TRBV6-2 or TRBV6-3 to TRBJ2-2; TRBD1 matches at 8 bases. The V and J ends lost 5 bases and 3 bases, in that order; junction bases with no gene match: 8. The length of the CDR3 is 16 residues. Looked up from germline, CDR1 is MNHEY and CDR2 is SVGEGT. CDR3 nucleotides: TGTGCCAGCAGTCAAAGGACAGGGTCGTACACCGGGGAGCTGTTTTTT. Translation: CASSQRTGSYTGELFF.

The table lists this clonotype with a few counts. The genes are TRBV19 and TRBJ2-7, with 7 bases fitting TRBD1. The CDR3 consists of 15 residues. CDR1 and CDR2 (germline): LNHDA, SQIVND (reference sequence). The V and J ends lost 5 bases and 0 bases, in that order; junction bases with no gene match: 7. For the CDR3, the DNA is TGTGCCAGTAGTTGGGGGACAGATAGCTCCTACGAGCAGTACTTC. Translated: CASSWGTDSSYEQYF. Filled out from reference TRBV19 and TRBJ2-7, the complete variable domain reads DGGITQSPKYLFRKEGQNVTLSCEQNLNHDAMYWYRQDPGQGLRLIYYSQIVNDFQKGDIAEGYSVSREKKESFPLTVTSAQKNPTAFYLCASSWGTDSSYEQYFGPGTRLTVT.

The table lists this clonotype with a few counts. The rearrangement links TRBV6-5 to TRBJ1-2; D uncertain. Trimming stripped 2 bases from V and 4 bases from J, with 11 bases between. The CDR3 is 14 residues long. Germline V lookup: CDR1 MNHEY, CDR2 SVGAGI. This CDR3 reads CASSYPETPYGYTF. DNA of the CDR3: TGTGCCAGCAGTTACCCCGAGACCCCCTATGGCTACACCTTC.

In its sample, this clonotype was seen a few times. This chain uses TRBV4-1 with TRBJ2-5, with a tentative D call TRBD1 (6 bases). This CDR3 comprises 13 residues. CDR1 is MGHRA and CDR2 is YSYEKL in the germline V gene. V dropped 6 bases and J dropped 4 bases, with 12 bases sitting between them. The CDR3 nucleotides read TGCGCCAGCAGGCCACAGGGCCGAGAGACCCAGTACTTC. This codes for CASRPQGRETQYF.

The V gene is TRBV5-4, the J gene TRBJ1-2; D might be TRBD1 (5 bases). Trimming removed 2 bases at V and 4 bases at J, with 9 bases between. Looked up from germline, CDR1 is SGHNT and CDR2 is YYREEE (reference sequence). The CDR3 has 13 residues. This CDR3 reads CASSFGGGYGYTF. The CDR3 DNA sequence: TGTGCCAGCAGCTTCGGGGGAGGCTATGGCTACACCTTC.

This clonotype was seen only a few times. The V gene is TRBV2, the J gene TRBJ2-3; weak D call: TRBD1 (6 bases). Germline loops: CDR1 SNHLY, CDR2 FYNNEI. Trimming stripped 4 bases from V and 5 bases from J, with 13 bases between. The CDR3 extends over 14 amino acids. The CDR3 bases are TGTGCCAGCAGTGGGAACTTAGGGGGAGATACGCAGTATTTT. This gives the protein CASSGNLGGDTQYF.

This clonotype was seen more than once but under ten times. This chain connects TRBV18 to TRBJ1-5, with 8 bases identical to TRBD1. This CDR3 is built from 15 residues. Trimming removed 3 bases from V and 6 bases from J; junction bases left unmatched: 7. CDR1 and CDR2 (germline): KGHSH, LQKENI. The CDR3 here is CASSPLGQGGQPQHF. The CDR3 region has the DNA TGTGCCAGCTCACCTCTCGGACAGGGAGGTCAGCCCCAGCATTTT.

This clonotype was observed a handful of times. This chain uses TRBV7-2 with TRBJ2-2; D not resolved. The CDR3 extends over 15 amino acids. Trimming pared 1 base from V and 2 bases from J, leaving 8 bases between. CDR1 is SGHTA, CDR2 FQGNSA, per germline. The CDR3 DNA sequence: TGTGCCAGCAGCTTAGGGAACAGTAACACCGGGGAGCTGTTTTTT. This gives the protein CASSLGNSNTGELFF.

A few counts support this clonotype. This chain's CDR3 is CASSLGRTGQTYGYTF. In nucleotides, the CDR3 is TGTGCCAGCAGTTTGGGGAGGACAGGGCAGACCTATGGCTACACCTTC. The chain combines TRBV12-3 or TRBV12-4 with TRBJ1-2; 8 bases agree with TRBD1. This CDR3 is built from 16 residues. Unmatched junction bases numbered 10, after V lost 3 bases and J lost 4 bases.

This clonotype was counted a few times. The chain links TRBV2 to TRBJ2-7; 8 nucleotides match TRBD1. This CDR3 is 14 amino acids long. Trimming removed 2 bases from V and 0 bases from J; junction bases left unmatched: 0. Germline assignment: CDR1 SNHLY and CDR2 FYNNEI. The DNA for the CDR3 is TGTGCCAGCAGTGAACAGGGGGCCTCCTACGAGCAGTACTTC. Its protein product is CASSEQGASYEQYF.